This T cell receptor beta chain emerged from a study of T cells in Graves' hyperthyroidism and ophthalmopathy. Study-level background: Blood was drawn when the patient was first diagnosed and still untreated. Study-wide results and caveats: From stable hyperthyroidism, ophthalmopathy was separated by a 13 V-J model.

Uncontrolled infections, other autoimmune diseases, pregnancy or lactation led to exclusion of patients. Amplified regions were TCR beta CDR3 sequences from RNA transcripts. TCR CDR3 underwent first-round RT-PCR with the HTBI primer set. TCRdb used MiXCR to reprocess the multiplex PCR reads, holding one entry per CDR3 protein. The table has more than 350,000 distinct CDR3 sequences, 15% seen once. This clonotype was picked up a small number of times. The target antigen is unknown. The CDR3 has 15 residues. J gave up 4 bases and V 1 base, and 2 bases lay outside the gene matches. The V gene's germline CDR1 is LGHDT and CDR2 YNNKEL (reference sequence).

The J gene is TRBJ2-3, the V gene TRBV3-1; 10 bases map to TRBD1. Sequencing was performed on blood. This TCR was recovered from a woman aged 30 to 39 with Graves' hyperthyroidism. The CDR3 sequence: CASSQGQGASDTQYF. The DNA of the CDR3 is TGTGCCAGCAGCCAAGGACAGGGGGCTTCAGATACGCAGTATTTT.